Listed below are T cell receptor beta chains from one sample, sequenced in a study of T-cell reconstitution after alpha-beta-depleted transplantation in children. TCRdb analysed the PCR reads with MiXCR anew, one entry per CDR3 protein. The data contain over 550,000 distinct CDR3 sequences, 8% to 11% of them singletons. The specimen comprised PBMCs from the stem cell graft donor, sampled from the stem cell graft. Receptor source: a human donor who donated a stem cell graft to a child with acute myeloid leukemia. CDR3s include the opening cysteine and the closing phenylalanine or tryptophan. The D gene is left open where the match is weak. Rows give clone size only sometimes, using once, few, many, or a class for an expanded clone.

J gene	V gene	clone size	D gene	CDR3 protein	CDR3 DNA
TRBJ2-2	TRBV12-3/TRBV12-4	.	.	CASSLEGHAVGELFF	TGTGCCAGCAGCCTTGAAGGCCATGCCGTCGGGGAGCTGTTTTTT
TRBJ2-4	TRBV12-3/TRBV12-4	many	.	CASLGFNENIQYF	TGTGCCAGCCTCGGGTTTAATGAAAACATTCAGTACTTC
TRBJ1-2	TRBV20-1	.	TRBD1	CSARDPGGIYGYTF	TGCAGTGCTAGAGACCCAGGGGGCATCTATGGCTACACCTTC
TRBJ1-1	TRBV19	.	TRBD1	CASDDRGEAFF	TGTGCCAGTGACGACAGGGGTGAAGCTTTCTTT
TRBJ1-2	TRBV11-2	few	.	CASSVGGLAGYTF	TGTGCCAGCAGCGTCGGGGGGCTTGCAGGCTACACCTTC
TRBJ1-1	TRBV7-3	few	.	CASSARDPTEAFF	TGTGCCAGCAGCGCCAGGGATCCCACTGAAGCTTTCTTT
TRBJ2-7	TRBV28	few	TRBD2	CASGLAGGRYEQYF	TGTGCCAGCGGACTAGCGGGGGGGAGATACGAGCAGTACTTC
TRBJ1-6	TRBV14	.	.	CASSSWTPNSPLHF	TGTGCCAGCAGTTCCTGGACTCCTAATTCACCCCTCCACTTT
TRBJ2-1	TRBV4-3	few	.	CASSQERLASYNEQFF	TGCGCCAGCAGCCAAGAGCGACTTGCTTCCTACAATGAGCAGTTCTTC
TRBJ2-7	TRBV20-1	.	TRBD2	CSARSGLADLYEQYF	TGCAGTGCTAGGAGTGGTCTAGCGGATTTATACGAGCAGTACTTC
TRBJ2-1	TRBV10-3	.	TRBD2	CAISRVSGSGGNEQFF	TGTGCCATCTCGCGAGTTAGCGGGAGCGGGGGCAATGAGCAGTTCTTC
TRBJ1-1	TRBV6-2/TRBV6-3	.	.	CASSYSPAFGAEAFF	TGTGCCAGCAGTTACTCACCGGCCTTTGGGGCTGAAGCTTTCTTT
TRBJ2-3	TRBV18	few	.	CASSPPGRVSDTQYF	TGTGCCAGCTCACCACCAGGCAGGGTATCAGATACGCAGTATTTT
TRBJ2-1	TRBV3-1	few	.	CASSRTPQRNAYNEQFF	TGTGCCAGCAGCCGTACACCCCAGAGGAACGCCTACAATGAGCAGTTCTTC
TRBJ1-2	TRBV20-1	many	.	CSARPGNYGYTF	TGCAGTGCTAGACCGGGTAACTATGGCTACACCTTC
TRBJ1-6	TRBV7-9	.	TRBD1	CASSPDRDNSPLHF	TGTGCCAGCAGCCCGGACAGGGATAATTCACCCCTCCACTTT
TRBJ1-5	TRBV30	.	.	CAWSPTSGNQPQHF	TGTGCCTGGAGCCCGACCTCCGGCAATCAGCCCCAGCATTTT
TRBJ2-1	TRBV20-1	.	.	CSAAKRYNEQFF	TGCAGTGCTGCCAAGCGGTACAATGAGCAGTTCTTC
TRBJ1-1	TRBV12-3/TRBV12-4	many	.	CASSLATGTEAFF	TGTGCCAGCAGTTTAGCGACAGGCACTGAAGCTTTCTTT
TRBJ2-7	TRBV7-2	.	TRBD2	CASSLGGGGKGEQYF	TGTGCCAGCAGCTTAGGGGGGGGAGGCAAGGGCGAGCAGTACTTC
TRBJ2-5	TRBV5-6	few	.	CASSLVGETRKETQYF	TGTGCCAGCAGCCTCGTGGGAGAAACAAGGAAAGAGACCCAGTACTTC
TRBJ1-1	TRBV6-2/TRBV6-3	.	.	CASSLAAVLNTEAFF	TGTGCCAGCAGTTTGGCGGCAGTCCTCAACACTGAAGCTTTCTTT
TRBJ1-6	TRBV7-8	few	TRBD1	CASSLEGAKDSPLHF	TGTGCCAGCAGCTTAGAGGGGGCTAAAGATTCACCCCTCCACTTT
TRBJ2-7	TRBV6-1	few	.	CASRTGTPPEQYF	TGTGCCAGCAGGACCGGGACCCCTCCCGAGCAGTACTTC
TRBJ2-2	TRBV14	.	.	CASSQLGGAGELFF	TGTGCCAGCAGCCAACTTGGGGGCGCCGGGGAGCTGTTTTTT
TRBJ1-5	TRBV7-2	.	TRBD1	CASSHGQGHQHF	TGTGCCAGCAGCCATGGACAGGGGCACCAGCATTTT
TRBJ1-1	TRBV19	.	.	CASSQRGQGTEAFF	TGTGCCAGTAGTCAGAGAGGGCAGGGAACTGAAGCTTTCTTT
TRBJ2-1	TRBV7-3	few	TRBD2	CASSQRGGLGHNEQFF	TGTGCCAGCAGCCAAAGGGGGGGACTAGGGCACAATGAGCAGTTCTTC
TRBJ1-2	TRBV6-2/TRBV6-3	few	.	CASSYEGRGYTF	TGTGCCAGCAGTTACGAGGGTCGAGGCTACACCTTC